This T cell receptor beta chain was recorded in a study of blood T cell repertoires in COVID-19. Across the study: Acute-phase and convalescent COVID-19 samples originated in the United States, Italy and Spain.

Authors' data handling: Reference gene primer amplification yielded estimated nucleated cell counts. Here immunoSEQ multiplex PCR was the method, and the copy in TCRdb shows in-frame clones only, minus some. The V and J calls and clone size were taken over from that table, and D and trimming were inferred from the DNA. The sample records roughly 76,000 clones, around 90% being singletons. V was cut by 4 bases and J by 7 bases, with 17 bases left in between. There are 16 residues in the CDR3. The chain has TRBV23-1 and TRBJ1-6, with D possibly matching TRBD1 (6 bases). TRBV23-1 is reported as an ORF; its role is uncertain. The sequence was collected from a man aged 45 to 65 with acute or convalescent COVID-19. The sample comprised peripheral blood. This CDR3 is CASSPLGGRFNSPLHF. The CDR3 DNA reads TGCGCCAGCAGTCCCCTAGGGGGACGCTTCAATTCACCCCTCCACTTT.